The text below deals with one TCR beta chain. This entry is derived from a study of blood T cell repertoires in COVID-19. CDR1 is MNHEY and CDR2 is SMNVEV in the germline V gene (reference sequence). The CDR3 loop spans 15 amino acids. V lost 4 bases to trimming and J lost 4 bases, with 13 bases between them. The data were produced by immunoSEQ multiplex PCR, yet TCRdb's version contains in-frame clones alone and is incomplete. This sample has 250,000 to 300,000 clones; 75% to 90% occur once, and the top ten carry more than 8.5%. Input material: peripheral blood. The rearrangement links TRBV27 to TRBJ2-2; D might be TRBD1 (8 bases). The clonotype was recovered from a woman aged 70 to 79 with COVID-19, enrolled during active disease. CDR3 amino acids: CASSSNRGGTGELFF. CDR3 bases: TGTGCCAGCAGTTCAAACAGGGGGGGCACCGGGGAGCTGTTTTTT.